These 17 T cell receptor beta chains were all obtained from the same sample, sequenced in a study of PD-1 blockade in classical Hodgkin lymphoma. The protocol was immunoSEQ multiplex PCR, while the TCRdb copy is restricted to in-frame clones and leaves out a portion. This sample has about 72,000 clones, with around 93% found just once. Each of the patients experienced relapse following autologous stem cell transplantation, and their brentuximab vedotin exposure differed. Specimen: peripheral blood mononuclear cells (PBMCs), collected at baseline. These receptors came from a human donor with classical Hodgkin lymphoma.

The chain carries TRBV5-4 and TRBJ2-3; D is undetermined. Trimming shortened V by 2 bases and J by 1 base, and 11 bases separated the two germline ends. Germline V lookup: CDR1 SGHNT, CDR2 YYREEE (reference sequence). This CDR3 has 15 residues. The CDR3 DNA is TGTGCCAGCAGCTTTCCGGGTTGGGGCACAGATACGCAGTATTTT. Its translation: CASSFPGWGTDTQYF. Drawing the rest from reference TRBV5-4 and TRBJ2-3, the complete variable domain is ETGVTQSPTHLIKTRGQQVTLRCSSQSGHNTVSWYQQALGQGPQFIFQYYREEENGRGNFPPRFSGLQFPNYSSELNVNALELDDSALYLCASSFPGWGTDTQYFGPGTRLTVL.

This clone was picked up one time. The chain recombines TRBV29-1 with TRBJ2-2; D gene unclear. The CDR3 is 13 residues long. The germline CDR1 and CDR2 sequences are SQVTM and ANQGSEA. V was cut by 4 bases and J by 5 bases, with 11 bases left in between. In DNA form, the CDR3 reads TGCAGCGTTGGCGTCACAGCAACCGGGGAGCTGTTTTTT. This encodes CSVGVTATGELFF.

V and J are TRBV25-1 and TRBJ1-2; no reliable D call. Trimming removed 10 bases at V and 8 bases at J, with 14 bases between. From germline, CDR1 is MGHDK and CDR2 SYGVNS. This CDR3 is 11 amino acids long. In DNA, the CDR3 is TGTGCCACCCGCGGATCGGGAGGCTACACCTTC. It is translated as CATRGSGGYTF.

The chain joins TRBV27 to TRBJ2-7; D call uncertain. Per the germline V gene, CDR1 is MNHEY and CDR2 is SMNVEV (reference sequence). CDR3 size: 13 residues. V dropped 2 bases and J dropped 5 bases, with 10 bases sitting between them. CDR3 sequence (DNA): TGTGCCAGCAGTTTAAAGCCCGGCGACGAGCAGTACTTC. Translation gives CASSLKPGDEQYF.

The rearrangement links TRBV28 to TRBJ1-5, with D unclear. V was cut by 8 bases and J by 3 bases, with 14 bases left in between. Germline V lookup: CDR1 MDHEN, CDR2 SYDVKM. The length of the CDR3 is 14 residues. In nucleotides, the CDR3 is TGTGCCAGCGCCTCTGAGGGTATCAATCAGCCCCAGCATTTT. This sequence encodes CASASEGINQPQHF.

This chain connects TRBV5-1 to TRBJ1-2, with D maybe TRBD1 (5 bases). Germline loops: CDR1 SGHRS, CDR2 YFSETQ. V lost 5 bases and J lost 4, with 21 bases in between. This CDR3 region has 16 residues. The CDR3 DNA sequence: TGCGCCAGCAGACCTGGGGAGGGGCCTGGGGTCTATGGCTACACCTTC. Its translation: CASRPGEGPGVYGYTF.

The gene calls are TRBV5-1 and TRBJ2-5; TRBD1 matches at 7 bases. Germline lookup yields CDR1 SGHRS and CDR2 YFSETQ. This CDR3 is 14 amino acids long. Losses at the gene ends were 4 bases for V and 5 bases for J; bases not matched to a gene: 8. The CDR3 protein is CASSTQGFGETQYF. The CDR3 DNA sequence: TGCGCCAGCAGCACACAGGGGTTCGGGGAGACCCAGTACTTC.

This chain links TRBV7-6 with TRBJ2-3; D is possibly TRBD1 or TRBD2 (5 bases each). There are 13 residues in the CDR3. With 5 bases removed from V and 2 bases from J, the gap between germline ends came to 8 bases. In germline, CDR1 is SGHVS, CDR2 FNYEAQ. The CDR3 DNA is TGTGCCAGCAGCCGGGACCTCACAGATACGCAGTATTTT. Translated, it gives CASSRDLTDTQYF. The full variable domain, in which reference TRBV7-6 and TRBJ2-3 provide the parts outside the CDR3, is GAGVSQSPRYKVTKRGQDVALRCDPISGHVSLYWYRQALGQGPEFLTYFNYEAQQDKSGLPNDRFSAERPEGSISTLTIQRTEQRDSAMYRCASSRDLTDTQYFGPGTRLTVL.

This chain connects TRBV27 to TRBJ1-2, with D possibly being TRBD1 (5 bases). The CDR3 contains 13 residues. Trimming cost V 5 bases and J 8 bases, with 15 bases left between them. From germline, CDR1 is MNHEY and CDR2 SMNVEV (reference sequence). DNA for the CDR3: TGTGCCAGCAGTCCGACAGTCTCGTCCGGCTACACCTTC. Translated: CASSPTVSSGYTF.

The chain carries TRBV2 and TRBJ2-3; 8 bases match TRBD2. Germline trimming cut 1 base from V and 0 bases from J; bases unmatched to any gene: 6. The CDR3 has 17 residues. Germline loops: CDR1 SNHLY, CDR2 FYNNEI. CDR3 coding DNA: TGTGCCAGCAGTGAAGAGAGCGGGGGAACTAGCACAGATACGCAGTATTTT. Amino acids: CASSEESGGTSTDTQYF.

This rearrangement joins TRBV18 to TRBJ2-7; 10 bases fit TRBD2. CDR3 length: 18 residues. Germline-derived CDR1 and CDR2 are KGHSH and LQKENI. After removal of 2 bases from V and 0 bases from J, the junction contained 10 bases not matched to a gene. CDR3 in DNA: TGTGCCAGCTCACCAATCTTCGGACTAGCGGAAAGCTCCTACGAGCAGTACTTC. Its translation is CASSPIFGLAESSYEQYF.

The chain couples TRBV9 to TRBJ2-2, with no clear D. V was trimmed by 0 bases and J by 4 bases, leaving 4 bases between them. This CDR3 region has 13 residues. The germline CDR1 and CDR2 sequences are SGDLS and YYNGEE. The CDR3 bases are TGTGCCAGCAGCGTAGAGCTCACCGGGGAGCTGTTTTTT. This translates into CASSVELTGELFF.

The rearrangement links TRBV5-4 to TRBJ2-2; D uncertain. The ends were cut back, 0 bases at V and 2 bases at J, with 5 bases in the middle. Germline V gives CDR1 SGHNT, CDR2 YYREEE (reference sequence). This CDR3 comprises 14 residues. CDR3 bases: TGTGCCAGCAGCTTGGGACGAAACACCGGGGAGCTGTTTTTT. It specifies CASSLGRNTGELFF.

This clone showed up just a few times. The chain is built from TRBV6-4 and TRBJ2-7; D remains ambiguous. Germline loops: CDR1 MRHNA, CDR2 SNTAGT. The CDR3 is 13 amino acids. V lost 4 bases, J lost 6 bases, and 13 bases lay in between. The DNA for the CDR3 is TGTGCCAGCAGTGGGCGCCGGAGAGTCGAGCAGTACTTC. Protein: CASSGRRRVEQYF.

CDR3 DNA: TGTGCCAGCTCACCTCTGGCGGAGCCGGGGGCAAGCACTGAAGCTTTCTTT. Protein: CASSPLAEPGASTEAFF. The chain is built from TRBV18 and TRBJ1-1; D is possibly TRBD1 (6 bases). CDR3 length equals 17 residues. V lost 3 bases and J lost 4, with 21 bases in between. Germline V gene data show CDR1 as KGHSH and CDR2 as LQKENI.

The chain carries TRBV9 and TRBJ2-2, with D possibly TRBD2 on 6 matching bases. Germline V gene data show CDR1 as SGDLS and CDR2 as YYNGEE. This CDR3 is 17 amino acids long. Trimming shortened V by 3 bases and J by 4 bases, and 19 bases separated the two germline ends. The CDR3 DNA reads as TGTGCCAGCAGCGCCGGGGTCCTAGGACTAAGCACCGGGGAGCTGTTTTTT. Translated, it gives CASSAGVLGLSTGELFF.

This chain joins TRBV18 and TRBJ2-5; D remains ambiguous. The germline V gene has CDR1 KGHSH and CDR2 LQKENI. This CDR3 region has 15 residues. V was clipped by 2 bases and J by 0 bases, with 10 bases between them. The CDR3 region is CASSPRGTYQETQYF. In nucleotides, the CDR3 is TGTGCCAGCTCACCAAGAGGAACATACCAAGAGACCCAGTACTTC.